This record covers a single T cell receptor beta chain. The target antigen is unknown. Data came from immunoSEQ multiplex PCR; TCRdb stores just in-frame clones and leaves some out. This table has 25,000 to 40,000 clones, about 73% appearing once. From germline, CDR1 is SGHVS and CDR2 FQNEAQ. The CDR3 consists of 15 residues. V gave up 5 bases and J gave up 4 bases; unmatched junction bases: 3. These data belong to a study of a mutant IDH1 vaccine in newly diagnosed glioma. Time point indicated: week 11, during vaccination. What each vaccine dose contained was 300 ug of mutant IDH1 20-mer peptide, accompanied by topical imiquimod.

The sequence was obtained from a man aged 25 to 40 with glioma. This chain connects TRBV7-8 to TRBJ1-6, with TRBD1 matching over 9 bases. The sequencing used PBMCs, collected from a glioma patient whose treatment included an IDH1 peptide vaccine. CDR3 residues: CASSLGTGYNSPLHF. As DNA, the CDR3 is TGTGCCAGCAGCCTCGGGACAGGGTATAATTCACCCCTCCACTTT.